This T cell receptor (beta chain) comes out of a study of graft-versus-host responses after intestinal transplantation. Study at large: Grafts were multivisceral, liver-intestinal, or isolated intestinal. Findings and limits, study-wide: Recipient marrow showed GvH clones, some seen first in ileum or blood.

Method: immunoSEQ multiplex PCR; TCRdb's copy keeps in-frame clones and lacks some. The profile shows some 120,000 clones, approximately 92% of them singletons. CDR3 length: 14 amino acids. After removal of 5 bases from V and 5 bases from J, the junction contained 9 bases not matched to a gene. CDR1 is LNHDA and CDR2 is SQIVND in the germline V gene (reference sequence). Turning to this clone: Its specificity is unknown.

The sample here was unstimulated CD4+ T cells sorted from spleen or lymph node cells, taken before transplant. This rearrangement joins TRBV19 to TRBJ2-7; 7 bases are a match to TRBD2. The TCR was taken from a human donor who was the organ donor for an intestinal transplant. In DNA form, the CDR3 reads TGTGCCAGTAGTCGAGGGAGGGCAATCCACGAGCAGTACTTC. Its protein product is CASSRGRAIHEQYF.